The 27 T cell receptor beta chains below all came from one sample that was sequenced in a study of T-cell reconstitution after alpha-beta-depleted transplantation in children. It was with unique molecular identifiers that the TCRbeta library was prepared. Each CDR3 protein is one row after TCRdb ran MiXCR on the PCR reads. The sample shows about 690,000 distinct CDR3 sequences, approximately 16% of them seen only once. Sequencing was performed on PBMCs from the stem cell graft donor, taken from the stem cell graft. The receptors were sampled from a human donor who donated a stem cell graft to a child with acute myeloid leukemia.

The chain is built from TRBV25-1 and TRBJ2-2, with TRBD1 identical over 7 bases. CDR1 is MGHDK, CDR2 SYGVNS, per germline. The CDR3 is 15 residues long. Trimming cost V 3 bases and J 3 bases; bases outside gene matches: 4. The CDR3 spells CASSEQGVDTGELFF. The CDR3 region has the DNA TGTGCCAGCAGTGAGCAGGGGGTTGACACCGGGGAGCTGTTTTTT.

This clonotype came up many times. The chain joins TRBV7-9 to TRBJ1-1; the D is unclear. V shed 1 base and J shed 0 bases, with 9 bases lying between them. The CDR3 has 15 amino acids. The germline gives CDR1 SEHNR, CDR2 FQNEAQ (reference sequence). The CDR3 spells CASSLEPKVNTEAFF. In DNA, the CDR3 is TGTGCCAGCAGCTTAGAACCCAAGGTGAACACTGAAGCTTTCTTT. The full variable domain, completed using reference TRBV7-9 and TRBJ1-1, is DTGVSQNPRHKITKRGQNVTFRCDPISEHNRLYWYRQTLGQGPEFLTYFQNEAQLEKSRLLSDRFSAERPKGSFSTLEIQRTEQGDSAMYLCASSLEPKVNTEAFFGQGTRLTVV.

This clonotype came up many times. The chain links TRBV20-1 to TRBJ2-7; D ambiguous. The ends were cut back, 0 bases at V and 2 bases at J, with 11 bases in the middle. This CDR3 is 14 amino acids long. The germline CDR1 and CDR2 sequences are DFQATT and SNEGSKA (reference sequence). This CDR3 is CSARDQEATYEQYF. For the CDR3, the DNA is TGCAGTGCTAGAGATCAGGAAGCCACCTACGAGCAGTACTTC.

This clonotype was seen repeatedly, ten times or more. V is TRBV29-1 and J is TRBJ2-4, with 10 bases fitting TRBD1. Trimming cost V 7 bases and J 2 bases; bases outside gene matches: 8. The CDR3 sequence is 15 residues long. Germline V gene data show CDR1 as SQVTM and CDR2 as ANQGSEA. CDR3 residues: CSATGTGETKNIQYF. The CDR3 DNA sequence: TGCAGCGCTACCGGGACAGGGGAAACCAAAAACATTCAGTACTTC.

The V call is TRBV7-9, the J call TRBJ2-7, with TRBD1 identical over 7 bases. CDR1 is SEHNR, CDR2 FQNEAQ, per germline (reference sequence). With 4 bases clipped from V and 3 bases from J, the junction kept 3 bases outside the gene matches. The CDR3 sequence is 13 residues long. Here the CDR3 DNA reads TGTGCCAGCAGCTCCGGGGACAGCTACGAGCAGTACGTC. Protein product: CASSSGDSYEQYV.

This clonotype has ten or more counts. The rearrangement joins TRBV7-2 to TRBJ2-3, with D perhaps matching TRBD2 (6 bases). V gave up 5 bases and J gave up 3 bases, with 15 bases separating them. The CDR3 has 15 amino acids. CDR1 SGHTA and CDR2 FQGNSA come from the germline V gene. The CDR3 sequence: CASSPRRAVTDTQYF. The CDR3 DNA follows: TGTGCCAGCAGCCCCCGGAGGGCTGTAACAGATACGCAGTATTTT.

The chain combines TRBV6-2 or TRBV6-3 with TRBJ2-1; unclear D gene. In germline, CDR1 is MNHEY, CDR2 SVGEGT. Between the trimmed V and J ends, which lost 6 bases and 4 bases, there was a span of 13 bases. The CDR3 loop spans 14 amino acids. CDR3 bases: TGTGCCAGCAGGGGGATAAGTGCATACAATGAGCAGTTCTTC. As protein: CASRGISAYNEQFF.

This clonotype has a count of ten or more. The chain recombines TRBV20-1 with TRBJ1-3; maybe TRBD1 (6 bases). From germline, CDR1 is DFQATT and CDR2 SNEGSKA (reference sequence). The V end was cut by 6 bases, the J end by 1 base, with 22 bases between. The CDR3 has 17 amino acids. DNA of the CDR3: TGCAGTGCCGAAGGCTTACTCCCAGGGGCTTCTGGAAACACCATATATTTT. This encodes CSAEGLLPGASGNTIYF.

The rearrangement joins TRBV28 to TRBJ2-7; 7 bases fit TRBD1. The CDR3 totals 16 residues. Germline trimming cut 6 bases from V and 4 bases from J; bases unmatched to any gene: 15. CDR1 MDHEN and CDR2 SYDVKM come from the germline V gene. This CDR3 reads CASSSTGLFVAYEQYV. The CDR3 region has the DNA TGTGCCAGCAGCTCGACAGGGTTATTTGTTGCGTACGAGCAGTACGTC.

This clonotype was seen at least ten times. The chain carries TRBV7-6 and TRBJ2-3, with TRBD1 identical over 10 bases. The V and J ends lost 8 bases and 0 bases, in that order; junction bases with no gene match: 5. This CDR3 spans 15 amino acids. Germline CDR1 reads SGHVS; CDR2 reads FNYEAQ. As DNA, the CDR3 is TGTGCCAGCGCCAGGACAGGGGGTAGCACAGATACGCAGTATTTT. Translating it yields CASARTGGSTDTQYF.

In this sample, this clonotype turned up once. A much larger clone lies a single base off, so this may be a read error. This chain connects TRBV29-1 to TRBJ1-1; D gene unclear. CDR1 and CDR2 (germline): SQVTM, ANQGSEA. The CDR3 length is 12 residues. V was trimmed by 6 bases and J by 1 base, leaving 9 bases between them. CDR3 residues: CSVGRSNTEAFF. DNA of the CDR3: TGCAGCGTCGGACGGTCGAACACTGAAGCTTTCTTT.

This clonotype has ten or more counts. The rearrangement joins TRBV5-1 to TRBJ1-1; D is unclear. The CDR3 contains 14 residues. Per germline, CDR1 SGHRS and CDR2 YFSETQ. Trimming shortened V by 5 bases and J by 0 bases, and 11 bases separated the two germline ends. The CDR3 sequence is CASREGSLNTEAFF. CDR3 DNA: TGCGCCAGCAGAGAGGGCAGTCTGAACACTGAAGCTTTCTTT.

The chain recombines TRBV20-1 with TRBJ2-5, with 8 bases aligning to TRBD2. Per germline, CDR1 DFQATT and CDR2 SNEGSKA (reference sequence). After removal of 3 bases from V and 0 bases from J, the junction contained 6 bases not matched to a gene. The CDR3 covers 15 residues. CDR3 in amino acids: CSASFARGDQETQYF. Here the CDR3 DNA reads TGCAGTGCTAGTTTTGCGCGGGGGGACCAAGAGACCCAGTACTTC.

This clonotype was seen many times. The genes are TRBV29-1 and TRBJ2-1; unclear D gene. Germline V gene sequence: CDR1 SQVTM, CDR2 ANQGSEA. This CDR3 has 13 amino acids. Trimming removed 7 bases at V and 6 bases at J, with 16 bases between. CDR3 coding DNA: TGCAGCGCCCCTCGGGCCCTTTCCAATGAGCAGTTCTTC. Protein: CSAPRALSNEQFF.

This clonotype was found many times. The CDR3 protein is CAWSADLRLAGGPGEQFF. The CDR3 DNA is TGTGCCTGGAGTGCCGACTTACGACTAGCGGGGGGGCCGGGTGAGCAGTTCTTC. V usage is TRBV30 and J usage is TRBJ2-1; TRBD2 aligns across 14 bases. The CDR3 runs to 18 residues. J lost 9 bases, V lost 1 base, and 14 bases had no gene match. The V gene's germline CDR1 is GTSNPN and CDR2 SVGIG (reference sequence).

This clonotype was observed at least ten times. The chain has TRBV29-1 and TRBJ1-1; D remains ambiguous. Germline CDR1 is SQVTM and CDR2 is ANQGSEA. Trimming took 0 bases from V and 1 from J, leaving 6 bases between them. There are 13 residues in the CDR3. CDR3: CSVEESENTEAFF. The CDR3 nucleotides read TGCAGCGTTGAAGAGTCCGAGAACACTGAAGCTTTCTTT. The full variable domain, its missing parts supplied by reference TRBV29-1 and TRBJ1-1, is SAVISQKPSRDICQRGTSLTIQCQVDSQVTMMFWYRQQPGQSLTLIATANQGSEATYESGFVIDKFPISRPNLTFSTLTVSNMSPEDSSIYLCSVEESENTEAFFGQGTRLTVV.

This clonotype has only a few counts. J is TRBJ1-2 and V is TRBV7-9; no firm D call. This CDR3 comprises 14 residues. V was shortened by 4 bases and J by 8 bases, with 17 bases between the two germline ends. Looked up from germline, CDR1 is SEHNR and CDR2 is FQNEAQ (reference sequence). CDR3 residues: CASSSDKRRGGYTF. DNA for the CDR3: TGTGCCAGCAGCTCCGATAAGCGGAGAGGAGGCTACACCTTC.

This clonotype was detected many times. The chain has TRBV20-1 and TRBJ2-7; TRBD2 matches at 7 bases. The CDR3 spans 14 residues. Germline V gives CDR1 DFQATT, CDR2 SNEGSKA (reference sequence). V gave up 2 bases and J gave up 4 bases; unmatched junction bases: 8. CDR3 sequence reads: CSARRGRERYEQYF. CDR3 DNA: TGCAGTGCTAGACGTGGGCGGGAGAGGTACGAGCAGTACTTC.

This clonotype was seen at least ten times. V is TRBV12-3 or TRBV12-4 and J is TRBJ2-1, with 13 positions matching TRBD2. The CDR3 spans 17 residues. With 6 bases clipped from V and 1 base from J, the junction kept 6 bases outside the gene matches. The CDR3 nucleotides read TGTGCCAGCAGGTCGACTAGCGGGGGGACGTCCTACAATGAGCAGTTCTTC. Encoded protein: CASRSTSGGTSYNEQFF.

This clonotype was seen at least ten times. Here the CDR3 reads CASSISSGGSTDTQYF. The CDR3 region has the DNA TGTGCCAGCAGCATCTCTAGCGGGGGGAGCACAGATACGCAGTATTTT. This rearrangement joins TRBV7-2 to TRBJ2-3; 11 bases line up with TRBD2. In germline, CDR1 is SGHTA, CDR2 FQGNSA. The CDR3 consists of 16 residues. The ends lost 5 bases at V and 0 bases at J; junction bases unmatched: 4.

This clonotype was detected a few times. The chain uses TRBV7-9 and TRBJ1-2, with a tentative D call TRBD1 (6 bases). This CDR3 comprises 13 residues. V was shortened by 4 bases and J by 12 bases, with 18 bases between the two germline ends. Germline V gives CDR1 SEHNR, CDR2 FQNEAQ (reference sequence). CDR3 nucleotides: TGTGCCAGCAGCTCCTACTTACAGGGTACCCACACCTTC. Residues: CASSSYLQGTHTF.

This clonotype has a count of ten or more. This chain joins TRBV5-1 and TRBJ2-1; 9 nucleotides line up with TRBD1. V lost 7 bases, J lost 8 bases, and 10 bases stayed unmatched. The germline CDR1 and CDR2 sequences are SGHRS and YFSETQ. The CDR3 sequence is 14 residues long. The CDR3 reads CASDPGTGTHEQFF. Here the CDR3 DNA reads TGCGCCAGCGATCCCGGGACAGGGACCCATGAGCAGTTCTTC.

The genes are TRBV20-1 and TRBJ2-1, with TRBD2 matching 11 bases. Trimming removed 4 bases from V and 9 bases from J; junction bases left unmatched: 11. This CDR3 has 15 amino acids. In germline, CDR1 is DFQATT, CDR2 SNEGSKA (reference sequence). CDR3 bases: TGCAGTGCTAAGGACTTTAGCGGGGGGGCCGGTGAGCAGTTCTTC. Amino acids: CSAKDFSGGAGEQFF.

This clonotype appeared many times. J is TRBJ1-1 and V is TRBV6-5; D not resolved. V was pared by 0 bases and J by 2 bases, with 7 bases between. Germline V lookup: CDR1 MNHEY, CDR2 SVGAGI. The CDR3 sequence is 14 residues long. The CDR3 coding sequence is TGTGCCAGCAGTTACTCTGAGCTAAACACTGAAGCTTTCTTT. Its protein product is CASSYSELNTEAFF.

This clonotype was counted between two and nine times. The CDR3 DNA reads as TGTGCCAGCAGTCTAAACCCCGACAGCGCTAATGAAAAACTGTTTTTT. This translates into CASSLNPDSANEKLFF. This sequence joins TRBV6-1 and TRBJ1-4; tentative D call: TRBD1 (5 bases). Germline CDR1 and CDR2: MNHNS and SASEGT. Trimming left V 5 bases short and J 3 bases short, with 16 bases between. The length of the CDR3 is 16 residues.

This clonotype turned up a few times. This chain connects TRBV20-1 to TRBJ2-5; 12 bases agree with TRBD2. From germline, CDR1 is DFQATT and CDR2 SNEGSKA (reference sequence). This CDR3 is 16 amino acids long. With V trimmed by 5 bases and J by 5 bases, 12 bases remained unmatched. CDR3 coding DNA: TGCAGTGCTTTTCAAAGACTAGCGGGGGTGTATGAGACCCAGTACTTC. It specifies CSAFQRLAGVYETQYF.

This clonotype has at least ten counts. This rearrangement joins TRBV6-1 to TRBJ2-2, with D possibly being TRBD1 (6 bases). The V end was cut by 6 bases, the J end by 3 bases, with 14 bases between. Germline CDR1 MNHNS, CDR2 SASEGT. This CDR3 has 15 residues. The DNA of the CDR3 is TGTGCCAGCAGCCCTACAGGGCCCCACACCGGGGAGCTGTTTTTT. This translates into CASSPTGPHTGELFF.